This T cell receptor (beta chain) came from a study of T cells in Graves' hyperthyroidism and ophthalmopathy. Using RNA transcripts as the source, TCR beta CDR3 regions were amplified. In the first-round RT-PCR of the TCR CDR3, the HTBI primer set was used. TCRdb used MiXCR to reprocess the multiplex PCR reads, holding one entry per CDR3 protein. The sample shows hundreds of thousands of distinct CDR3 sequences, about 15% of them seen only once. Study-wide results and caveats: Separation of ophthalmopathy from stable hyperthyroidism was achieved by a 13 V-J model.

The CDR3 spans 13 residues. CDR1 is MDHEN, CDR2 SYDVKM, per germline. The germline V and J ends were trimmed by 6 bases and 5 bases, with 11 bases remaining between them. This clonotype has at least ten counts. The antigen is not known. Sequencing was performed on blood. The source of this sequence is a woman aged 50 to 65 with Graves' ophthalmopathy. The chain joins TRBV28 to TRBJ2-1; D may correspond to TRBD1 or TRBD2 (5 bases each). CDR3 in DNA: TGTGCCAGCAGGGGGACGGAAAACAATGAGCAGTTCTTC. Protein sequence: CASRGTENNEQFF.